This T cell receptor beta chain comes out of a study of blood T cells in healthy people across ages (dated by TCRdb to the mid-2010s). About the full investigation: Template switching captured roughly one uniquely barcoded TCR beta cDNA molecule per two T cells in model experiments. The study measured age-related changes in TCR beta repertoire diversity using deep sequencing normalized with unique cDNA molecular identifiers. The donors were split into four age groups: young (average around 15 years), middle-aged (nearly 40), aged (approximately 60) and long-lived (more than 80). To avoid experimental bias, donors of different ages were randomly spread across the sequencing lanes. Two additional independent replicas of 1 million unique cDNA reads from the same blood draw were analyzed for two donors (one aged 18 to 30 and one aged 80 or older). Overall study results and their limits: As age increased, observed TCR beta diversity per million T cells dropped in a roughly linear way, and a significant reduction was already evident by age 40. Observed TCR beta diversity correlated strongly with the percentage of naive T cells measured by flow cytometry. Compared with the aged group, the long-lived group had more naive CD4+ T cells, fewer expanded clones and increased TCR diversity, a pattern suggesting age selection. Because the CMV infection status of the donors was unknown, age-related changes in expanded clonotypes may potentially have been confounded. Estimates of total diversity based on one million sequenced T cells were regarded as lower bounds and as underestimates. Bulk unsorted PBMC profiling prevented conclusive comparison of naive and antigen-experienced compartments.

Cut back by 4 bases and 14 bases, the V and J ends lie 20 bases apart. CDR1 and CDR2, looked up from the germline V gene, are SGHDT and YYEEEE. The CDR3 starts with the cysteine, ends with the phenylalanine, and has 13 residues. Only the CDR3 region is kept as DNA, spanning 39 bases read in frame from base 1. This clonotype was counted a single time. Its antigen has not been determined. Base qualities are not recorded, but no much larger clone differs from it by a single base. Systemically healthy Caucasian individuals from Russia, around 39 in total and aged roughly 6 to 90 years, were included as donors. Approximately 9.7 milliliters of peripheral blood were drawn from each donor into EDTA-treated Vacutainer tubes. Ficoll-Paque density-gradient centrifugation was used to isolate PBMCs, with at least 6.5 million per sample. Trizol reagent was used to extract total RNA from the PBMCs, yielding at least 5.5 micrograms per sample. The percentages of naive CD45RAhigh/CD27high T cells were determined by flow cytometry on a PBMC aliquot from every donor.

The method was 5' RACE. TCRdb names Illumina HiSeq 2500 as the instrument used. A second PCR of roughly 7 to 11 cycles was performed with a sample-barcoded 5' primer and a J-beta primer mix. A unique molecular identifier was introduced onto each TCR beta cDNA molecule by a template-switch 5' adaptor carrying 12 random nucleotides. Each sample yielded at least 2.5 million CDR3-containing paired-end reads. First-strand cDNA was synthesized from all RNA with the Mint cDNA synthesis kit, primed by a TRBC-specific oligonucleotide. Following uracil-DNA glycosylase treatment, all cDNA underwent a first 18-cycle PCR with the universal primers M1SS and BC2_uni_R. Turning to the authors' computational methods: Normalization of each sample was performed by random selection of 1 million high-quality reads, each carrying a distinct molecular identifier. Instead of being binned into consensus sequences, reads with shared molecular identifiers were discarded. MiTCR, run with a Q25 quality threshold and the strictest error-elimination algorithm, handled CDR3 identification, clonotype clustering and error correction. Lower-bound total TCR beta diversity was estimated with a nonparametric unseen species model using Euler transformation. TCRdb passed the public sequencing reads through fastp at Q25 and MiXCR, retaining productive beta sequences. Identical CDR3 protein sequences are pooled into one entry, listed with their most common genes and DNA. It is TCRdb's table, rather than the study itself, that gives the V and J calls and clone size. The sample records 1.5 million or so distinct CDR3 sequences, 35% to 45% of which are singletons. Of the sample, 4% falls within the top ten clones.

The receptor chain draws on TRBV5-6 and TRBJ2-3; the D call is possibly TRBD1 or TRBD2, each sharing 5 bases. Sequencing was done on a sample of blood. The TCR originated in a woman aged 18-29 years in good health. Here is the DNA: TGTGCCAGCAGCACGGGACCCTTCGGATACGCGTATTTT. It is translated as CASSTGPFGYAYF.